The 28 T cell receptor beta chains below all came from one sample that was sequenced in a study of T cells after somatic rescue of genetic block. The data were produced by immunoSEQ multiplex PCR, yet TCRdb's version contains in-frame clones alone and is incomplete. The table has 60,000 to 75,000 clones, just over 90% seen once. Sequencing input: peripheral blood mononuclear cells (PBMCs). The receptors shown here come from a man aged 35 to 55.

This rearrangement joins TRBV30 to TRBJ1-3; tentative D call: TRBD1 (5 bases). The CDR3 is 14 amino acids. Trimming removed 2 bases from V and 8 bases from J, with 16 bases in between. Germline V gene lookup returns CDR1 GTSNPN and CDR2 SVGIG (reference sequence). CDR3 bases: TGTGCCTGGAGTATTGGAAAGGAAGGGGACACCATATATTTT. This codes for CAWSIGKEGDTIYF.

V usage is TRBV7-6 and J usage is TRBJ2-5; D is possibly TRBD1 (5 bases). Germline-derived CDR1 and CDR2 are SGHVS and FNYEAQ. The CDR3 length is 14 residues. The V end lost 3 bases, the J end lost 4 bases, and 12 bases lay between the germline ends. In DNA form, the CDR3 reads TGTGCCAGCAGCTTGATTTACAGGACAGAGACCCAGTACTTC. It yields the protein CASSLIYRTETQYF.

This chain joins TRBV5-6 and TRBJ2-5; maybe TRBD2 (5 bases). Per germline, CDR1 SGHDT and CDR2 YYEEEE. V lost 4 bases and J lost 4, with 20 bases in between. This CDR3 is 16 amino acids long. The DNA of the CDR3 is TGTGCCAGCAGCCCTGGAGGTCCGCCCTGGCCAGAGACCCAGTACTTC. It yields the protein CASSPGGPPWPETQYF.

The chain links TRBV30 to TRBJ1-1; 11 positions agree with TRBD1. J was trimmed by 4 bases and V by 5 bases; bases with no gene match: 9. Germline CDR1 and CDR2: GTSNPN and SVGIG (reference sequence). The CDR3 extends over 15 amino acids. The CDR3 loop is CAWSNSGTGGTEAFF. Written as DNA, the CDR3 is TGTGCCTGGTCTAACTCCGGGACAGGGGGCACTGAAGCTTTCTTT.

This chain joins TRBV6-1 and TRBJ2-1; 14 nucleotides line up with TRBD2. In germline, CDR1 is MNHNS, CDR2 SASEGT. The CDR3 is made up of 15 amino acids. J was trimmed by 4 bases and V by 10 bases; bases with no gene match: 6. CDR3 DNA: TGTGCCACCCGACTAGCGGGGGGGCCTTACAATGAGCAGTTCTTC. Translating gives CATRLAGGPYNEQFF.

This sequence joins TRBV2 and TRBJ1-1; maybe TRBD1 (6 bases). In germline, CDR1 is SNHLY, CDR2 FYNNEI. Deletions cut 4 bases from V and 3 bases from J, with 9 bases between. This CDR3 is 13 amino acids long. The CDR3 DNA sequence: TGTGCCAGCAGTGGAAACAGGGACACTGAAGCTTTCTTT. It specifies CASSGNRDTEAFF.

The rearrangement links TRBV19 to TRBJ1-5; possible D gene TRBD1, 6 bases. This CDR3 comprises 14 residues. Germline V gene data show CDR1 as LNHDA and CDR2 as SQIVND (reference sequence). V was shortened by 5 bases and J by 7 bases, with 15 bases between the two germline ends. This chain's CDR3 is CASSLRGIGQPQHF. DNA for the CDR3: TGTGCCAGTAGTCTCAGGGGAATTGGGCAGCCCCAGCATTTT.

The chain uses TRBV5-1 and TRBJ2-1, with D perhaps assigned TRBD1 or TRBD2 (5 bases each). The V gene lost 3 bases and the J gene lost 9 bases, with 7 bases spanning the gap. This CDR3 region has 11 residues. Germline CDR1 reads SGHRS; CDR2 reads YFSETQ. The CDR3 region is CASSWGTEQFF. CDR3 coding DNA: TGCGCCAGCAGCTGGGGGACTGAGCAGTTCTTC.

The chain recombines TRBV30 with TRBJ2-4; the D is unclear. The CDR3 runs 17 residues. Per the germline V gene, CDR1 is GTSNPN and CDR2 is SVGIG (reference sequence). V dropped 0 bases and J dropped 7 bases, with 22 bases sitting between them. The CDR3 nucleotides are TGTGCCTGGAGTGTGGGGTTAACCGGGCCCACCGAGAACATTCAGTACTTC. Its protein product is CAWSVGLTGPTENIQYF. The entire variable domain, with the rest obtained from reference TRBV30 and TRBJ2-4, is as follows: SQTIHQWPATLVQPVGSPLSLECTVEGTSNPNLYWYRQAAGRGLQLLFYSVGIGQISSEVPQNLSASRPQDRQFILSSKKLLLSDSGFYLCAWSVGLTGPTENIQYFGAGTRLSVL.

In its sample, this clone was seen once. CDR3 amino acids: CASSSMPGGSNTGELFF. The CDR3 DNA reads TGCGCCAGCAGCTCCATGCCAGGAGGCTCCAACACCGGGGAGCTGTTTTTT. The rearrangement joins TRBV4-1 to TRBJ2-2; D possibly corresponds to TRBD2 (5 bases). CDR3 length equals 17 residues. Trimming left V 5 bases short and J 2 bases short, with 18 bases between. The germline gives CDR1 MGHRA, CDR2 YSYEKL.

J is TRBJ2-1 and V is TRBV5-5; TRBD2 agrees at 12 bases. CDR1 is SGHKS, CDR2 YYEKEE, per germline (reference sequence). The CDR3 covers 15 residues. V dropped 0 bases and J dropped 9; count of bases not matched to a gene: 4. This CDR3 is CASSLASGRVFEQFF. The CDR3 DNA reads as TGTGCCAGCAGCTTGGCTAGCGGGAGGGTCTTTGAGCAGTTCTTC.

The chain combines TRBV18 with TRBJ1-1; D might be TRBD1 (5 bases). CDR1 and CDR2 (germline): KGHSH, LQKENI. The V gene lost 5 bases and the J gene lost 1 base, with 11 bases spanning the gap. The CDR3 has 14 amino acids. As DNA, the CDR3 is TGTGCCAGCTCATCGGGGACGGAGAACACTGAAGCTTTCTTT. Translation gives CASSSGTENTEAFF.

The chain employs TRBV29-1 and TRBJ2-5, with 9 nucleotides matching TRBD1. The germline gives CDR1 SQVTM, CDR2 ANQGSEA. This CDR3 has 12 residues. Trimming removed 7 bases from V and 1 base from J; junction bases left unmatched: 1. The CDR3: CSEQGAQETQYF. DNA of the CDR3: TGCAGCGAACAGGGGGCCCAAGAGACCCAGTACTTC. Full variable domain (missing parts from reference TRBV29-1 and TRBJ2-5): SAVISQKPSRDICQRGTSLTIQCQVDSQVTMMFWYRQQPGQSLTLIATANQGSEATYESGFVIDKFPISRPNLTFSTLTVSNMSPEDSSIYLCSEQGAQETQYFGPGTRLLVL.

This chain uses TRBV5-4 with TRBJ2-5; 10 nucleotides align to TRBD2. The J call may be in error: the DNA end matches TRBJ2-7 better. CDR1 and CDR2 from the germline V gene are SGHNT and YYREEE (reference sequence). The CDR3 consists of 15 residues. CDR3: CASSKIAGGTLEQYF. The DNA of the CDR3 is TGTGCCAGCAGCAAAATAGCGGGAGGAACCCTCGAGCAGTACTTC.

A single count supports this clone. The chain employs TRBV27 and TRBJ1-1; 8 bases are a match to TRBD1. Germline-derived CDR1 and CDR2 are MNHEY and SMNVEV (reference sequence). The length of the CDR3 is 14 residues. Germline trimming cut 2 bases from V and 5 bases from J; bases unmatched to any gene: 4. CDR3 sequence reads: CASSLTGGNTEAFF. The CDR3 nucleotides read TGTGCCAGCAGTTTAACAGGGGGAAATACTGAAGCTTTCTTT.

This chain uses TRBV6-1 with TRBJ1-2; TRBD1 is a possible D gene (6 bases). CDR1 MNHNS and CDR2 SASEGT come from the germline V gene. The CDR3 runs 14 residues. V shed 6 bases and J shed 7 bases, with 18 bases lying between them. The chain's CDR3 is CASSATGSSGGYTF. For the CDR3, the DNA is TGTGCCAGCAGCGCAACAGGGTCCTCAGGTGGCTACACCTTC.

The chain carries TRBV7-8 and TRBJ2-2; a possible D gene is TRBD2 (5 bases). V was shortened by 0 bases and J by 2 bases, with 16 bases between the two germline ends. The V gene's germline CDR1 is SGHVS and CDR2 FQNEAQ. This CDR3 is built from 18 residues. The CDR3 is CASSLARVVPGNTGELFF. The DNA for the CDR3 is TGTGCCAGCAGCTTAGCGCGGGTAGTTCCCGGTAACACCGGGGAGCTGTTTTTT.

The V and J genes are TRBV18 and TRBJ2-3; 10 bases fit TRBD2. The CDR3 spans 15 residues. J was trimmed by 2 bases and V by 5 bases; bases with no gene match: 4. The germline V gene has CDR1 KGHSH and CDR2 LQKENI. CDR3 region: CASSSLAGVTDTQYF. CDR3 in DNA: TGTGCCAGCTCATCCCTAGCGGGAGTCACAGATACGCAGTATTTT. The entire variable domain, with the rest obtained from reference TRBV18 and TRBJ2-3, is as follows: NAGVMQNPRHLVRRRGQEARLRCSPMKGHSHVYWYRQLPEEGLKFMVYLQKENIIDESGMPKERFSAEFPKEGPSILRIQQVVRGDSAAYFCASSSLAGVTDTQYFGPGTRLTVL.

V is TRBV13 and J is TRBJ2-5; perhaps TRBD1 as D (6 bases). Trimming stripped 1 base from V and 4 bases from J, with 16 bases between. Germline CDR1 is PRHDT and CDR2 is FYEKMQ (reference sequence). CDR3 length equals 16 residues. The CDR3 here is CASSLAPRGKSETQYF. CDR3 coding DNA: TGTGCCAGCAGCTTAGCGCCGAGGGGGAAATCAGAGACCCAGTACTTC.

The chain employs TRBV28 and TRBJ2-4; D is perhaps TRBD2 (5 bases). The V gene lost 2 bases and the J gene lost 5 bases, with 13 bases spanning the gap. The germline CDR1 and CDR2 sequences are MDHEN and SYDVKM. The CDR3 contains 15 residues. In DNA form, the CDR3 reads TGTGCCAGCAGTTTAGATGCGAGGGCCCAAAACATTCAGTACTTC. Amino acid sequence: CASSLDARAQNIQYF.

This chain links TRBV10-1 with TRBJ2-2; D perhaps matches TRBD2 (6 bases). The CDR3 sequence is 14 residues long. Trimming removed 5 bases at V and 6 bases at J, with 13 bases between. CDR1 and CDR2 from the germline V gene are WNHNN and SYGVQD (reference sequence). For the CDR3, the DNA is TGCGCCAGCAGTAAAGGGACTTGGTCCGGGGAGCTGTTTTTT. Translation: CASSKGTWSGELFF.

The chain couples TRBV5-4 to TRBJ2-7; 11 bases line up with TRBD2. The length of the CDR3 is 15 residues. V lost 4 bases to trimming and J lost 2 bases; unmatched junction nucleotides: 5. Germline CDR1 is SGHNT and CDR2 is YYREEE (reference sequence). The CDR3 DNA is TGTGCCAGCAGCCGCGGGACTAGCGGACCCTACGAGCAGTACTTC. Translated, it gives CASSRGTSGPYEQYF.

This clone was found once. Here the CDR3 reads CASNPGLAGYYEQYF. The CDR3 DNA reads as TGTGCCAGCAATCCGGGACTAGCGGGTTACTACGAGCAGTACTTC. The chain uses TRBV2 and TRBJ2-7, with 12 bases that match TRBD2. Trimming took 7 bases from V and 3 from J; bases not matched to a gene: 7. This CDR3 has 15 residues. Germline CDR1 reads SNHLY; CDR2 reads FYNNEI.

The V call is TRBV7-8, the J call TRBJ2-3, with D hard to call. This CDR3 has 16 amino acids. The germline V gene has CDR1 SGHVS and CDR2 FQNEAQ. The germline V and J ends were trimmed by 2 bases and 2 bases, with 14 bases remaining between them. The CDR3 here is CASSLLGWASTDTQYF. For the CDR3, the DNA is TGTGCCAGCAGCTTACTGGGATGGGCCTCCACAGATACGCAGTATTTT.

The rearrangement uses TRBV5-1 and TRBJ2-2; 7 bases map to TRBD1. CDR3 size: 16 residues. With 0 bases clipped from V and 5 bases from J, the junction kept 7 bases outside the gene matches. Germline assignment: CDR1 SGHRS and CDR2 YFSETQ. CDR3 protein: CASSLGDRVDTGELFF. Here the CDR3 DNA reads TGCGCCAGCAGCTTGGGAGACAGGGTCGATACCGGGGAGCTGTTTTTT.

Details on this clone: Different DNA sequences within this sample yield the same CDR3. This chain connects TRBV20-1 to TRBJ2-3; D is uncertain. The CDR3 consists of 11 residues. The V end lost 4 bases, the J end lost 2 bases, and 4 bases lay between the germline ends. CDR1 is DFQATT and CDR2 is SNEGSKA in the germline V gene (reference sequence). The CDR3 here is CSATNTDTQYF. The CDR3 DNA follows: TGCAGTGCTACTAACACAGATACGCAGTATTTT.

The genes are TRBV27 and TRBJ2-5, with D perhaps given as TRBD1 or TRBD2 (6 bases each). The better agreement between TRBJ2-7 and the DNA end casts doubt on the J call. Germline V gene lookup returns CDR1 MNHEY and CDR2 SMNVEV (reference sequence). The length of the CDR3 is 15 residues. The CDR3 bases are TGTGCCAGCAAGGAGGGACAAAATCCGCTCTACGAGCAGTACTTC. Translation gives CASKEGQNPLYEQYF.

Details on this clone: This CDR3 is also generated by other DNA sequences in the sample. The chain has TRBV27 and TRBJ2-7, with D maybe TRBD1 (5 bases). From germline, CDR1 is MNHEY and CDR2 SMNVEV (reference sequence). The CDR3 runs 13 residues. V dropped 0 bases and J dropped 5 bases, with 8 bases sitting between them. CDR3: CASSLSRAHEQYF. The CDR3 DNA reads as TGTGCCAGCAGTTTATCCAGGGCCCACGAGCAGTACTTC.